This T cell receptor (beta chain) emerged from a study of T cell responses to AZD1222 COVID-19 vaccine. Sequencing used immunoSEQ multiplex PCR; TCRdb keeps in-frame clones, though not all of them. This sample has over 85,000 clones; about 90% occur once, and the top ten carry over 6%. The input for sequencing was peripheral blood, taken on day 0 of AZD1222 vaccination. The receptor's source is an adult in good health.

The CDR3 bases are TGTGCCAGCAGTTTAATCCAGGTGAACACTGAAGCTTTCTTT. Translating it yields CASSLIQVNTEAFF. The J gene is TRBJ1-1, the V gene TRBV28; D ambiguous. Germline V lookup: CDR1 MDHEN, CDR2 SYDVKM. The V end lost 2 bases, the J end lost 0 bases, and 7 bases lay between the germline ends. There are 14 residues in the CDR3.